The rows below give T cell receptor beta chains drawn from one sample of a study of Graves' ophthalmopathy and Graves' hyperthyroidism. TCRdb reprocessed the multiplex PCR reads via MiXCR and lists one record per CDR3 protein. There are under 250,000 distinct CDR3 sequences in the sample; roughly a fifth occur only once, and 43% lies in the top ten. Material for sequencing was peripheral blood. All receptors derive from a woman aged 50 to 60 with Graves' ophthalmopathy. CDR3s include the opening cysteine and the closing phenylalanine or tryptophan. The D gene is left open where the match is weak. Only part of the rows carry a size: once, few, many, or a class if the clone is expanded.

J gene	V gene	clone size	D gene	CDR3 protein	CDR3 DNA
TRBJ2-7	TRBV12-3/TRBV12-4	many	TRBD2	CASSEVAGGLGEQYF	TGTGCCAGCAGTGAGGTAGCGGGAGGGCTCGGCGAGCAGTACTTC
TRBJ1-1	TRBV29-1	many	.	CSASRDGEAFF	TGCAGCGCGAGTCGGGACGGTGAAGCTTTCTTT
TRBJ1-1	TRBV2	many	TRBD1	CASSPGKGAFF	TGTGCCAGCAGCCCAGGGAAGGGGGCATTCTTT
TRBJ1-1	TRBV11-1	.	TRBD1	CASSGRDRFMNTEAFF	TGTGCCAGCAGCGGCCGGGACAGGTTCATGAACACTGAAGCTTTCTTT
TRBJ1-1	TRBV19	.	.	CASTPLPPSEAFF	TGTGCCAGTACCCCCTTGCCCCCTAGCGAAGCTTTCTTT
TRBJ2-6	TRBV12-3/TRBV12-4	many	.	CASSLAGGSGANVLTF	TGTGCCAGCAGTTTAGCGGGGGGCTCTGGGGCCAACGTCCTGACTTTC
TRBJ1-1	TRBV24-1	many	.	CATRGGSRAFF	TGTGCCACCAGAGGGGGTTCGCGCGCTTTCTTT
TRBJ2-5	TRBV12-3/TRBV12-4	.	TRBD2	CASSPGLVGGETQYF	TGTGCCAGCAGTCCTGGACTAGTCGGGGGAGAGACCCAGTACTTC
TRBJ2-7	TRBV2	many	.	CASAEGFGVDF	TGTGCCAGCGCCGAAGGTTTTGGGGTGGACTTC
TRBJ2-7	TRBV7-2	many	.	CASSLGAGTSYEQYF	TGTGCCAGCAGCTTAGGGGCAGGGACTTCCTACGAGCAGTACTTC
TRBJ2-5	TRBV20-1	many	.	CSATSLAPRAQYF	TGCAGTGCAACCTCTTTAGCGCCAAGGGCCCAGTACTTC
TRBJ1-5	TRBV19	many	TRBD1	CASSLRPEATGSNQPQHF	TGTGCCAGTAGTTTACGGCCCGAGGCGACAGGGTCCAATCAGCCCCAGCATTTT
TRBJ1-2	TRBV24-1	many	.	CATSDPKQAYGYTF	TGTGCCACCAGTGATCCTAAACAGGCCTATGGCTACACCTTC
TRBJ2-7	TRBV27	.	TRBD2	CASSFRGLAGSYEQYF	TGTGCCAGCAGTTTTCGAGGACTAGCGGGCTCCTACGAGCAGTACTTC
TRBJ1-1	TRBV12-3/TRBV12-4	.	.	CASTTLEGTEAFF	TGTGCCAGCACCACCCTAGAGGGCACTGAAGCTTTCTTT
TRBJ1-1	TRBV5-1	many	.	CASSATANTEAFF	TGCGCCAGCAGCGCGACAGCTAACACTGAAGCTTTCTTT
TRBJ2-2	TRBV5-1	many	.	CASSSPGVGELFF	TGCGCCAGCAGCTCCCCGGGGGTCGGGGAGCTGTTTTTT
TRBJ2-7	TRBV6-2/TRBV6-3	.	.	CASSYSSGPSPAGSYEQYF	TGTGCCAGCAGTTACTCGTCGGGCCCCTCCCCGGCGGGCTCCTACGAGCAGTACTTC
TRBJ2-7	TRBV30	many	TRBD2	CASVKREGDEQYF	TGTGCCTCGGTGAAGCGGGAGGGGGATGAGCAGTACTTC
TRBJ1-1	TRBV7-6	many	TRBD1	CASSSRAGQGEAFF	TGTGCCAGCAGCAGTAGAGCGGGACAGGGTGAAGCTTTCTTT
TRBJ2-1	TRBV9	many	TRBD2	CASSTDSLAGWNEQFF	TGTGCCAGCAGCACTGATTCACTAGCGGGATGGAATGAGCAGTTCTTC
TRBJ2-2	TRBV4-1	few	.	CASSQDRVTGELFF	TGCGCCAGCAGCCAAGACAGGGTAACCGGGGAGCTGTTTTTT
TRBJ1-2	TRBV6-1	.	.	CASSVARTNYGYTF	TGTGCCAGCAGTGTGGCACGCACTAACTATGGCTACACCTTC
TRBJ1-5	TRBV12-3/TRBV12-4	many	TRBD1	CASSLDGGWDRGLDQPQHF	TGTGCCAGCAGTTTAGACGGGGGTTGGGACAGGGGGCTGGATCAGCCCCAGCATTTT
TRBJ1-2	TRBV27	many	TRBD1	CASGADRGQGGYTF	TGTGCCAGCGGTGCGGACAGGGGGCAGGGCGGCTACACCTTC
TRBJ2-2	TRBV9	few	TRBD2	CASSATRVGLAYAGELFF	TGTGCCAGCAGCGCAACCCGAGTAGGACTAGCATATGCCGGGGAGCTGTTTTTT
TRBJ1-1	TRBV30	few	.	CAWSPALGMNTEAFF	TGTGCCTGGAGTCCCGCCCTGGGAATGAACACTGAAGCTTTCTTT
TRBJ2-5	TRBV20-1	many	TRBD1	CSAKRTGRETQYF	TGCAGTGCCAAACGGACAGGGAGGGAGACCCAGTACTTC
TRBJ1-1	TRBV6-1	many	.	CASSEGRLNTEAFF	TGTGCCAGCAGTGAAGGCCGGTTGAACACTGAAGCTTTCTTT
TRBJ1-1	TRBV12-3/TRBV12-4	many	.	CASSHRVGGNTEAFF	TGTGCCAGCAGTCACAGGGTTGGGGGGAACACTGAAGCTTTCTTT
TRBJ2-7	TRBV12-3/TRBV12-4	many	TRBD2	CASSLDLAGGHEQYF	TGTGCCAGCAGTTTAGATCTAGCGGGAGGCCACGAGCAGTACTTC
TRBJ2-4	TRBV20-1	few	.	CSALDPATGIQYF	TGCAGTGCCCTGGACCCGGCCACCGGCATTCAGTACTTC
TRBJ1-1	TRBV15	many	.	CATSRGIGTEYEAFF	TGTGCCACCAGCAGAGGAATCGGGACGGAATATGAAGCTTTCTTT
TRBJ1-5	TRBV2	many	.	CASSIPGTANQPQHF	TGTGCCAGCAGTATTCCCGGGACCGCCAATCAGCCCCAGCATTTT
TRBJ1-2	TRBV28	.	.	CASSFLVGGYTF	TGTGCCAGCAGTTTTTTGGTGGGGGGCTACACCTTC
TRBJ1-1	TRBV7-2	many	.	CASSLRPVPNTEAFF	TGTGCCAGCAGCTTACGCCCCGTCCCGAACACTGAAGCTTTCTTT
TRBJ2-4	TRBV4-1	many	TRBD2	CASSQGTSGRAAKNIQYF	TGCGCCAGCAGCCAAGGGACTAGCGGGAGGGCCGCCAAAAACATTCAGTACTTC
TRBJ2-5	TRBV5-5	many	.	CASSLDLANNQETQYF	TGTGCCAGCAGCTTGGACCTAGCGAATAACCAAGAGACCCAGTACTTC
TRBJ1-2	TRBV20-1	many	TRBD1	CSASGQGPNYTF	TGCAGTGCTAGTGGACAGGGGCCTAACTACACCTTC
TRBJ1-6	TRBV6-5	many	.	CASSYSKSASGSPLHF	TGTGCCAGCAGTTACTCGAAGTCGGCTTCGGGTTCACCCCTCCACTTT
TRBJ1-1	TRBV29-1	many	.	CSVDHTGTEAFF	TGCAGCGTTGATCACACCGGCACTGAAGCTTTCTTT
TRBJ2-4	TRBV6-5	.	.	CASSWGPVTKNIQYF	TGTGCCAGCAGTTGGGGACCGGTAACCAAAAACATTCAGTACTTC
TRBJ2-2	TRBV30	many	.	CAWSVESGFGELFF	TGTGCCTGGAGTGTAGAATCGGGGTTCGGGGAGCTGTTTTTT
TRBJ1-2	TRBV12-3/TRBV12-4	.	TRBD1	CASRKTGAGYGYTF	TGTGCCAGCAGGAAGACAGGGGCGGGCTATGGCTACACCTTC
TRBJ2-5	TRBV5-1	few	.	CASSPGAEETQYF	TGCGCCAGCAGCCCGGGCGCGGAAGAGACCCAGTACTTC
TRBJ1-6	TRBV7-6	many	.	CASSEKMVRVVSPLHF	TGTGCCAGCAGCGAAAAGATGGTCAGGGTTGTATCACCCCTCCACTTT
TRBJ2-5	TRBV7-3	many	.	CASSLGVRGREETQYF	TGTGCCAGCAGCTTAGGGGTCAGGGGGCGGGAGGAGACCCAGTACTTC
TRBJ2-7	TRBV19	many	TRBD2	CASRREGRYEQYF	TGTGCCAGCCGGCGGGAGGGCCGATACGAGCAGTACTTC
TRBJ2-7	TRBV28	once	.	CASSLARVRTYEQYF	TGTGCCAGCAGTCTAGCCCGGGTCAGGACCTACGAGCAGTACTTC
TRBJ2-5	TRBV12-3/TRBV12-4	many	.	CASSLAVSEETQYF	TGTGCCAGCAGTTTAGCGGTCAGTGAAGAGACCCAGTACTTC
TRBJ2-4	TRBV2	many	TRBD2	CASSPLTSGRRSFRNIQYF	TGTGCCAGCAGTCCTCTGACTAGCGGGAGGAGGTCTTTCCGGAACATTCAGTACTTC